This T cell receptor beta chain was retrieved from a study of blood T cell repertoires in COVID-19. For the study at large: COVID-19 samples collected from the United States, Italy and Spain covered acute and convalescent phases. The analysed material was cDNA or gDNA that came from T cells, B-cell-depleted T cells, or PBMCs.

In the source study's methods: Nucleated cell number was recorded as an estimate derived from reference gene primer amplification. Clones were sequenced by immunoSEQ multiplex PCR, and TCRdb holds only the in-frame ones, with some missing. The V and J calls and clone size come from that table; D and trimming were worked out from the DNA. The table records over 110,000 clones, approximately 86% of them present only once. Trimming removed 8 bases from V and 0 bases from J, with 5 bases in between. The CDR3 covers 12 residues. Looked up from germline, CDR1 is KGHSH and CDR2 is LQKENI. What was sequenced was peripheral blood. The TCR sequence derives from a man aged 65 to 79 with acute or convalescent COVID-19. The gene calls are TRBV18 and TRBJ1-3; TRBD1 is a possible D gene (5 bases). CDR3 protein: CASRGSGNTIYF. In DNA form, the CDR3 reads TGTGCCAGCAGGGGCTCTGGAAACACCATATATTTT.